A selection of T cell receptor beta chains follows, all from one sample in a study of blood T cell repertoires in COVID-19. Assay: immunoSEQ multiplex PCR; the TCRdb copy retains only in-frame clones and omits some. The table records 250,000 or so clones, approximately 90% of them present only once. The sequencing input was PBMCs or T cells enriched from blood (not recorded which). The receptors were gathered from a man aged 50 to 60 who had been exposed to COVID-19. Both conserved end residues are part of each CDR3. A D gene is named only where the DNA matches it firmly.

V | D | CDR3
TRBV5-1 | TRBD1 | CASSSDPRDRGEKLFF
TRBV28 | TRBD2 | CASSLAPGGSSYNEQFF
TRBV18 | . | CASSPRFAGIGELFF
TRBV14 | . | CASSDLSSGNTIYF
TRBV28 | TRBD1 | CASSRGDRGLNQPQHF
TRBV7-9 | TRBD1 | CASSHSGGWEKLFF
TRBV2 | . | CASSVEGTGELFF
TRBV24-1 | TRBD1 | CATSATLGQGRQFF
TRBV21-1 | . | CASSKERTTGGGLTDTQYF
TRBV30 | TRBD1 | CAWNRDREASEQYF
TRBV9 | TRBD2 | CASSSRGENEQFF
TRBV28 | . | CASSLRTVTDTQYF
TRBV7-9 | . | CASSRDQGWGGYTF
TRBV30 | . | CAWSVLQGDSPLHF
TRBV7-2 | . | CASSLRQEQETQYF
TRBV29-1 | . | CSAEGQNTEAFF
TRBV7-9 | TRBD1 | CASSHHSDRANSPLHF
TRBV2 | . | CASGLYTEAFF
TRBV18 | TRBD1 | CASSPETGGVGRYGYTF
TRBV19 | TRBD2 | CASRGLAGGVGFF
TRBV5-1 | TRBD2 | CASSLASGSGTDTQYF
TRBV9 | TRBD1 | CASSVAGTASGNTIYF
TRBV6-5 | TRBD1 | CASSYRGRDTQYF
TRBV28 | . | CASTYAASAFF
TRBV7-2 | . | CASSSVRTASYGYTF
TRBV10-3 | TRBD1 | CAISRQGAANTEAFF
TRBV28 | . | CASSLQGVMNTEAFF
TRBV10-3 | . | CAISEGQGISGNTIYF
TRBV7-3 | TRBD2 | CASSLTRGLGGDTQYF
TRBV7-9 | . | CASSGQADDSGANVLTF
TRBV6-2/TRBV6-3 | . | CASSTQGKGYGYTF
TRBV5-1 | . | CASSSTGNGANEKLFF
TRBV10-3 | TRBD1 | CAIRMTGGNYEQYF
TRBV9 | . | CASSVWSENTDTQYF